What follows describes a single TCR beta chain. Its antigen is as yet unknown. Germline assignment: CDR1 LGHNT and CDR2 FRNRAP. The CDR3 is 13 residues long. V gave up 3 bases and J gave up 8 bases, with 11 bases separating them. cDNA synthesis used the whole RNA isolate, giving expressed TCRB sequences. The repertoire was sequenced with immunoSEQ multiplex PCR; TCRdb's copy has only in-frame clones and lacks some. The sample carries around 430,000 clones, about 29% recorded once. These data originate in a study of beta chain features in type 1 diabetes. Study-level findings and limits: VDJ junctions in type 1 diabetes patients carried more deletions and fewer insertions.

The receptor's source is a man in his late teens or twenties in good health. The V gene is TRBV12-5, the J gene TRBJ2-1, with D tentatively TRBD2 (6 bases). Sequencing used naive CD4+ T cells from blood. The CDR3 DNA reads TGTGCTAGTGGTTTACGGGGGTTCGATGAGCAGTTCTTC. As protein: CASGLRGFDEQFF.